These 25 T cell receptor beta chains originate from one sample sequenced in a study of cytomegalovirus exposure and HLA in healthy donors. The PCR used 60 Vbeta and 13 Jbeta primers. Assay used: immunoSEQ multiplex PCR; TCRdb lists only in-frame clones, some missing. The sample contains 100,000 to 150,000 clones, about 81% of which appear only once. Sequencing input: PBMCs. The receptors here all came from a woman aged 30 to 39 in good health and CMV-seronegative.

The chain carries TRBV4-1 and TRBJ2-7, with a possible D match to TRBD2 (6 bases). CDR3 length: 14 amino acids. The V end was cut by 5 bases, the J end by 6 bases, with 17 bases between. Germline lookup yields CDR1 MGHRA and CDR2 YSYEKL. Written as DNA, the CDR3 is TGCGCCAGCAGCACCCCCGGTGGAGGGCGCGAGCAGTACTTC. Protein product: CASSTPGGGREQYF.

The chain links TRBV7-3 to TRBJ2-1, with 8 bases matching TRBD2. The CDR3 is made up of 16 amino acids. Trimming removed 5 bases from V and 9 bases from J; junction bases left unmatched: 15. Per the germline V gene, CDR1 is SGHTA and CDR2 is FQGTGA. In DNA, the CDR3 is TGTGCCAGCAGCCCCCATAGCGGGGCGGGAGGTAGTGAGCAGTTCTTC. Amino acids: CASSPHSGAGGSEQFF.

This clone was found a few times. The chain is built from TRBV10-3 and TRBJ2-3, with TRBD2 as a possible D gene (6 bases). This CDR3 spans 12 amino acids. Germline V gene sequence: CDR1 ENHRY, CDR2 SYGVKD. Between the trimmed V and J ends, which lost 6 bases and 5 bases, there was a span of 9 bases. CDR3 in amino acids: CAIRGAGDTQYF. CDR3 DNA sequence: TGTGCCATCAGGGGAGCGGGAGATACGCAGTATTTT.

CDR3 amino acids: CASSLGPTEGEKLFF. The CDR3 DNA is TGCGCCAGCAGCTTGGGCCCAACCGAGGGTGAAAAACTGTTTTTT. V and J are TRBV5-1 and TRBJ1-4, with unresolved D. Trimming took 0 bases from V and 7 from J, leaving 13 bases between them. The CDR3 spans 15 residues. Germline V lookup: CDR1 SGHRS, CDR2 YFSETQ. Based on the CDR3 plus reference TRBV5-1 and TRBJ1-4, the full variable domain is KAGVTQTPRYLIKTRGQQVTLSCSPISGHRSVSWYQQTPGQGLQFLFEYFSETQRNKGNFPGRFSGRQFSNSRSEMNVSTLELGDSALYLCASSLGPTEGEKLFFGSGTQLSVL.

The chain is built from TRBV27 and TRBJ1-2, with unresolved D. Trimming took off 5 bases at V and 10 bases at J, with 17 bases between the two ends. Germline lookup yields CDR1 MNHEY and CDR2 SMNVEV (reference sequence). CDR3 size: 13 residues. CDR3 coding DNA: TGTGCCAGCAGTCGTCCGGGATCGGACGTCTACACCTTC. Protein: CASSRPGSDVYTF.

This chain links TRBV11-2 with TRBJ1-3, with D possibly being TRBD1 (5 bases). CDR1 is SGHAT, CDR2 FQNNGV, per germline. The CDR3 spans 16 residues. The V and J ends lost 2 bases and 2 bases respectively, with 13 bases between them. The CDR3 nucleotides are TGTGCCAGCAGCTTATCCCAGGGCGCGGCTGGAAACACCATATATTTT. Its translation is CASSLSQGAAGNTIYF.

The gene calls are TRBV2 and TRBJ2-6; TRBD1 matches at 8 bases. With V trimmed by 2 bases and J by 3 bases, 3 bases remained unmatched. CDR1 and CDR2 (germline): SNHLY, FYNNEI. This CDR3 is 16 amino acids long. The CDR3 here is CASSEQGAGGANVLTF. The CDR3, as DNA: TGTGCCAGCAGTGAACAGGGGGCGGGTGGGGCCAACGTCCTGACTTTC.

In this sample, this clone turned up once. One end of the junction varies from germline; a read error may be responsible. The gene calls are TRBV7-9 and TRBJ2-7; tentative D call: TRBD2 (5 bases). The germline CDR1 and CDR2 sequences are SEHNR and FQNEAQ (reference sequence). The CDR3 covers 15 residues. CDR3 in amino acids: CSSSLATKVSYEQYF. The CDR3 nucleotides are TGTTCCAGCAGCTTGGCGACTAAGGTGTCCTACGAGCAGTACTTC.

The rearrangement uses TRBV28 and TRBJ1-1; D remains unclear. The CDR3 has 11 amino acids. The germline V gene encodes CDR1 MDHEN and CDR2 SYDVKM. V lost 5 bases and J 10 bases, leaving 11 bases between the germline ends. CDR3 nucleotide sequence: TGTGCCAGCAGTCGAGGGAATGGAGCTTTCTTT. Protein product: CASSRGNGAFF.

The V call is TRBV18, the J call TRBJ2-7; 9 nucleotides align to TRBD1. CDR1 and CDR2 (germline): KGHSH, LQKENI. The J segment lost 7 bases and the V segment lost 0 bases, leaving 7 bases of the junction unmatched. The CDR3 is 15 residues long. The CDR3, as DNA: TGTGCCAGCTCACCACCCGGGACAGGGAAGGGTGAGCAGTACTTC. It encodes CASSPPGTGKGEQYF.

The chain employs TRBV15 and TRBJ2-5; the match to TRBD2 covers 14 bases. Germline trimming cut 4 bases from V and 4 bases from J; bases unmatched to any gene: 2. The CDR3 spans 15 residues. Germline V CDR1 and CDR2: LNHNV, YYDKDF (reference sequence). DNA of the CDR3: TGTGCCACCAGCACGGGACTAGCGGGAGCAGAGACCCAGTACTTC. This sequence encodes CATSTGLAGAETQYF.

The chain uses TRBV5-1 and TRBJ2-7; 7 bases map to TRBD2. The CDR3 spans 16 residues. Per the germline V gene, CDR1 is SGHRS and CDR2 is YFSETQ. V was pared by 1 base and J by 7 bases, with 14 bases of the junction left unmatched. The CDR3 sequence: CASSLSAGGSGKEQYF. The DNA of the CDR3 is TGCGCCAGCAGCTTGTCCGCTGGCGGGAGCGGTAAGGAGCAGTACTTC.

The gene calls are TRBV7-8 and TRBJ2-3, with 9 bases aligning to TRBD1. CDR1 and CDR2 from the germline V gene are SGHVS and FQNEAQ. This CDR3 has 15 amino acids. V lost 3 bases and J lost 4; bases outside the gene matches: 5. This CDR3 reads CASSFPQGAADTQYF. The CDR3 DNA reads TGTGCCAGCAGCTTCCCACAGGGGGCCGCAGATACGCAGTATTTT.

The chain employs TRBV5-4 and TRBJ2-5; 8 nucleotides match TRBD1. J gave up 4 bases and V 3 bases, and 5 bases lay outside the gene matches. Germline V lookup: CDR1 SGHNT, CDR2 YYREEE (reference sequence). The CDR3 is 14 amino acids. CDR3 sequence (DNA): TGTGCCAGCAGCTCTCAGGGGGCTACAGAGACCCAGTACTTC. Its protein is CASSSQGATETQYF.

V usage is TRBV6-1 and J usage is TRBJ2-7, with a weak D call TRBD1 (6 bases). The germline CDR1 and CDR2 sequences are MNHNS and SASEGT. The CDR3 contains 15 residues. V lost 3 bases and J 2 bases, leaving 14 bases between the germline ends. This CDR3 is CASSEKGHSPYEQYF. The CDR3 bases are TGTGCCAGCAGTGAGAAGGGACATTCCCCCTACGAGCAGTACTTC.

The genes are TRBV30 and TRBJ2-7, with TRBD2 as a possible D gene (5 bases). In germline, CDR1 is GTSNPN, CDR2 SVGIG (reference sequence). The CDR3 runs 13 residues. V shed 0 bases and J shed 0 bases, with 6 bases lying between them. CDR3 nucleotide sequence: TGTGCCTGGAGTGTCGGGGTCTCCTACGAGCAGTACTTC. Protein product: CAWSVGVSYEQYF.

This chain uses TRBV5-8 with TRBJ2-1; 8 nucleotides line up with TRBD2. The V and J ends lost 4 bases and 1 base, in that order; junction bases with no gene match: 4. The CDR3 runs 15 residues. Germline lookup yields CDR1 SGHTS and CDR2 YDEGEE. The CDR3 bases are TGTGCCAGCAGCCCCCGGGGGGGGTCCTACAATGAGCAGTTCTTC. Amino acids: CASSPRGGSYNEQFF.

The rearrangement joins TRBV7-6 to TRBJ2-3, with unresolved D. CDR1 is SGHVS and CDR2 is FNYEAQ in the germline V gene. The CDR3 sequence is 16 residues long. Trimming left V 3 bases short and J 0 bases short, with 13 bases between. CDR3 nucleotides: TGTGCCAGCAGCTTCCCAGTCCCCTCTAGCACAGATACGCAGTATTTT. Residues: CASSFPVPSSTDTQYF.

This chain connects TRBV19 to TRBJ2-4; maybe TRBD2 (5 bases). The CDR3 runs to 18 residues. V lost 3 bases, J lost 0 bases, and 18 bases lay in between. Germline-derived CDR1 and CDR2 are LNHDA and SQIVND (reference sequence). The CDR3 loop reads CASSINTGSTLAKNIQYF. CDR3 in DNA: TGTGCCAGTAGTATTAACACGGGGTCTACTCTAGCCAAAAACATTCAGTACTTC.

The chain employs TRBV2 and TRBJ2-7; perhaps TRBD2 as D (6 bases). The CDR3 consists of 12 residues. Germline CDR1 and CDR2: SNHLY and FYNNEI. The V end lost 8 bases, the J end lost 2 bases, and 10 bases lay between the germline ends. This chain's CDR3 is CASLAGTYEQYF. CDR3 DNA: TGTGCCAGCCTGGCGGGAACCTACGAGCAGTACTTC.

This rearrangement joins TRBV11-2 to TRBJ1-1; D is possibly TRBD1 (6 bases). Trimming took 0 bases from V and 4 from J, leaving 12 bases between them. The CDR3 covers 15 residues. Germline values: CDR1 SGHAT, CDR2 FQNNGV. This CDR3 reads CASSLEQGRSTEAFF. In DNA form, the CDR3 reads TGTGCCAGCAGCTTAGAGCAGGGGCGATCCACTGAAGCTTTCTTT.

This clone was counted only a few times. V usage is TRBV2 and J usage is TRBJ2-5, with 13 bases that match TRBD2. The CDR3 totals 14 residues. The V segment lost 8 bases and the J segment 5 bases; nucleotides outside the gene matches: 5. Germline V gives CDR1 SNHLY, CDR2 FYNNEI. The CDR3 sequence: CASGLAGVRETQYF. The CDR3 nucleotides read TGTGCCAGCGGACTAGCGGGAGTCCGTGAGACCCAGTACTTC.

V usage is TRBV18 and J usage is TRBJ2-5, with 13 nucleotides matching TRBD2. This CDR3 has 16 amino acids. The V and J ends lost 0 bases and 4 bases, in that order; junction bases with no gene match: 2. Germline CDR1 KGHSH, CDR2 LQKENI. The CDR3 here is CASSPPGLAGVETQYF. The CDR3 DNA sequence: TGTGCCAGCTCACCACCCGGACTAGCGGGAGTAGAGACCCAGTACTTC.

The chain has TRBV18 and TRBJ1-2, with D perhaps TRBD1 (6 bases). The CDR3 runs to 18 residues. V dropped 2 bases and J dropped 4 bases, with 23 bases sitting between them. Germline values: CDR1 KGHSH, CDR2 LQKENI. CDR3: CASSPGRTADPAPYGYTF. The CDR3 nucleotides read TGTGCCAGCTCACCAGGAAGGACAGCCGATCCCGCCCCCTATGGCTACACCTTC.

This sequence joins TRBV6-1 and TRBJ2-1; TRBD1 matches 11 bases. Trimming removed 8 bases from V and 7 bases from J; junction bases left unmatched: 7. The V gene's germline CDR1 is MNHNS and CDR2 SASEGT. The CDR3 is 14 residues long. CDR3 in amino acids: CASGWDRGLNEQFF. CDR3 nucleotide sequence: TGTGCCAGCGGGTGGGACAGGGGGTTAAATGAGCAGTTCTTC.